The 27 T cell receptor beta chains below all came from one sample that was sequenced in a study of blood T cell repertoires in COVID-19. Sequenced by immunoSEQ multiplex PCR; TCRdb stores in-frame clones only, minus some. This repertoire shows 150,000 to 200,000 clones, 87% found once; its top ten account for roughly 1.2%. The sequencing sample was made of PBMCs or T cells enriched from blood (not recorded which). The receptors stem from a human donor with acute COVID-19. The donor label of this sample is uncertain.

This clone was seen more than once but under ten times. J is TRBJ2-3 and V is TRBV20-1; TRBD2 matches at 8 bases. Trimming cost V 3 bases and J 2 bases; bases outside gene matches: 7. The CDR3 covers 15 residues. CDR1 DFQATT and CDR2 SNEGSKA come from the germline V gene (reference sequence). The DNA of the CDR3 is TGCAGTGCTAGTTTGTGGCGGGGGGCCACAGATACGCAGTATTTT. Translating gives CSASLWRGATDTQYF.

Written as DNA, the CDR3 is TGCGCCAGCAGCCACCAATGGACAGGGCCTGGGGTGAACACTGAAGCTTTCTTT. It codes for CASSHQWTGPGVNTEAFF. The genes are TRBV4-1 and TRBJ1-1, with 8 nucleotides matching TRBD1. With 3 bases clipped from V and 0 bases from J, the junction kept 12 bases outside the gene matches. The CDR3 is made up of 18 amino acids. Germline lookup yields CDR1 MGHRA and CDR2 YSYEKL.

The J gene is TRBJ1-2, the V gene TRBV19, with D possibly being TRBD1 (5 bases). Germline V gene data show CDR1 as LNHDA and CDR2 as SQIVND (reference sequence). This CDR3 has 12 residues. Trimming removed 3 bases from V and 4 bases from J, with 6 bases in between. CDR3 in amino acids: CASSIDSYGYTF. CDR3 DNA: TGTGCCAGTAGTATCGACAGCTATGGCTACACCTTC.

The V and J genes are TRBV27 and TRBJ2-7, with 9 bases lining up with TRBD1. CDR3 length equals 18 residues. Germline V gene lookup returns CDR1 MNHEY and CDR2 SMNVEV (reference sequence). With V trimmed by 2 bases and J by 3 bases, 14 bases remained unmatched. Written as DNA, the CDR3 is TGTGCCAGCAGTTTACCGGGACAGGGCCCACACTCATTCTACGAGCAGTACTTC. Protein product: CASSLPGQGPHSFYEQYF.

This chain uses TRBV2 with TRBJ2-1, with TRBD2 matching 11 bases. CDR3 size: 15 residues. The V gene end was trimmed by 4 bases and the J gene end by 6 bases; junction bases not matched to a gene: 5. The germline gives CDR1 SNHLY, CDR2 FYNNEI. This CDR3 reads CASSALAGGGNEQFF. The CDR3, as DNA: TGTGCCAGCAGTGCCCTAGCGGGGGGCGGCAATGAGCAGTTCTTC.

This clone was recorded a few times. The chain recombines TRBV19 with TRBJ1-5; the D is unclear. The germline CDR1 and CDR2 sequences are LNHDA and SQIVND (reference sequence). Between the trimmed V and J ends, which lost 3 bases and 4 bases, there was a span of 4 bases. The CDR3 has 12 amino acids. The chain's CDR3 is CASSIRNQPQHF. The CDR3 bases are TGTGCCAGTAGTATTAGAAATCAGCCCCAGCATTTT.

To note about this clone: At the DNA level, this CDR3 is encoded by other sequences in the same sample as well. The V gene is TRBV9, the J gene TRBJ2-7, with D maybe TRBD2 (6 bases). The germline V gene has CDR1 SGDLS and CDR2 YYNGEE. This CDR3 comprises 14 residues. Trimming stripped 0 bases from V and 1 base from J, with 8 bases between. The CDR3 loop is CASSVAGTSYEQYF. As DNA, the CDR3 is TGTGCCAGCAGCGTAGCGGGGACTTCCTACGAGCAGTACTTC.

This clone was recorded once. CDR3: CASSVNRDTGELFF. CDR3 DNA sequence: TGTGCCAGCAGCGTAAACAGAGACACCGGGGAGCTGTTTTTT. The chain links TRBV7-2 to TRBJ2-2; no clear D. The CDR3 is made up of 14 amino acids. CDR1 SGHTA and CDR2 FQGNSA come from the germline V gene. V lost 5 bases and J lost 3, with 10 bases in between.

The DNA for the CDR3 is TGCGCCAGCAGCTTGAACGGACGGGGGGGCCGAAATTCACCCCTCCACTTT. This sequence encodes CASSLNGRGGRNSPLHF. The J gene is TRBJ1-6, the V gene TRBV5-1, with a weak D call TRBD1 (6 bases). This CDR3 is built from 17 residues. The germline V and J ends were trimmed by 1 base and 7 bases, with 18 bases remaining between them. CDR1 SGHRS and CDR2 YFSETQ come from the germline V gene.

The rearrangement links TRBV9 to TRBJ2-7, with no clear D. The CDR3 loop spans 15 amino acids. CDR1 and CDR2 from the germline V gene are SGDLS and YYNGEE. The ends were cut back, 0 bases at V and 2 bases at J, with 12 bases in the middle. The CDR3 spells CASSVERLKTYEQYF. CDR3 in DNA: TGTGCCAGCAGCGTAGAGAGACTGAAAACCTACGAGCAGTACTTC.

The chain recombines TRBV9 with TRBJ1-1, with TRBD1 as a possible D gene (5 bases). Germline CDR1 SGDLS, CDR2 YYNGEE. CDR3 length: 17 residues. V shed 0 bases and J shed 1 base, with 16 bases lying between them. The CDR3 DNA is TGTGCCAGCAGCGTAGCTCCCCAGGGCAAGACGAACACTGAAGCTTTCTTT. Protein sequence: CASSVAPQGKTNTEAFF.

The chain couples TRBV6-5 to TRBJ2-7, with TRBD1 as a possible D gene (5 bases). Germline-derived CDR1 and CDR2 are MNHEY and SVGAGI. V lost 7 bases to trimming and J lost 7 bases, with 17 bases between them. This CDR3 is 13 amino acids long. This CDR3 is CASNHAGPEEQYF. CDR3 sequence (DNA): TGTGCCAGCAATCACGCAGGGCCGGAGGAGCAGTACTTC.

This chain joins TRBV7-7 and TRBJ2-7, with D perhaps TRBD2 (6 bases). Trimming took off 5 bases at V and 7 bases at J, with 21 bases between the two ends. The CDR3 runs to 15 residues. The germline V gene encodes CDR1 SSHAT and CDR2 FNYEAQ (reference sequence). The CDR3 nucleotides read TGTGCCAGCAGCCCGACCCTGGAGGGACTGGGGGAGCAGTACTTC. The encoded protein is CASSPTLEGLGEQYF.

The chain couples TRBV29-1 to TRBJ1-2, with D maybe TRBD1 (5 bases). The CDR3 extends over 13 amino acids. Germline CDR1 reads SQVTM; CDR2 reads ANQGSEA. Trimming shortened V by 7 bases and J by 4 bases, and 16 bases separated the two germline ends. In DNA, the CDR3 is TGCAGCGCCAAGCAGGGCGGGGGCTATGGCTACACCTTC. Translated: CSAKQGGGYGYTF.

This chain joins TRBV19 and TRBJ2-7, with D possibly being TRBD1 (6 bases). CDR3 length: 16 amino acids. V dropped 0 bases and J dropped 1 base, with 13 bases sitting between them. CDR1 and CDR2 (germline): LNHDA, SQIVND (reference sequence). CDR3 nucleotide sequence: TGTGCCAGTAGTATAGATCTCGGGACAAATTCCTACGAGCAGTACTTC. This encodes CASSIDLGTNSYEQYF.

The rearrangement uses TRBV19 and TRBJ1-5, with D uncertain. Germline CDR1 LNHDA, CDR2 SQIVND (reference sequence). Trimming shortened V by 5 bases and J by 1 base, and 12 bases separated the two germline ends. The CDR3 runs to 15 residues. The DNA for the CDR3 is TGTGCCAGTAGTGTGTACGGAGACAGCAATCAGCCCCAGCATTTT. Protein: CASSVYGDSNQPQHF.

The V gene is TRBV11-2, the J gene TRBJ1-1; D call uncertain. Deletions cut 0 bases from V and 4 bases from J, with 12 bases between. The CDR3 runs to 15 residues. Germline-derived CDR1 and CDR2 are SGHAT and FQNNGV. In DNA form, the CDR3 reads TGTGCCAGCAGCTTAGACCTCCGGGGAGGCACTGAAGCTTTCTTT. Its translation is CASSLDLRGGTEAFF.

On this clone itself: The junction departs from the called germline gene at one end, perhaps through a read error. Here the CDR3 reads CASSLNLDSTYEHYF. The CDR3 DNA reads as TGTGCCAGCAGCCTTAATCTAGACAGTACCTACGAGCATTACTTC. The chain is built from TRBV11-1 and TRBJ2-7; D is perhaps TRBD1 (5 bases). CDR3 length: 15 residues. Per germline, CDR1 SGHAT and CDR2 FQDESV (reference sequence).

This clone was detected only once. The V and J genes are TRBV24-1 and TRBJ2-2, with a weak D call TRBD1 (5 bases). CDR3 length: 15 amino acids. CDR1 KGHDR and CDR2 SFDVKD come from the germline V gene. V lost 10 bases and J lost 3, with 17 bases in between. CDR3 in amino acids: CATKGRVSDTGELFF. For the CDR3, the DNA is TGTGCCACTAAGGGCAGGGTCAGCGACACCGGGGAGCTGTTTTTT.

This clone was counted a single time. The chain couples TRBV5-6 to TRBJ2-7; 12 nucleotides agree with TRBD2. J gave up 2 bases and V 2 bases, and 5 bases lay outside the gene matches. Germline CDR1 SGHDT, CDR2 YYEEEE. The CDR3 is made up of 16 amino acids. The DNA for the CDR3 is TGTGCCAGCAGCTTAGGACTAGCGGGGCGCACCTACGAGCAGTACTTC. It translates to CASSLGLAGRTYEQYF.

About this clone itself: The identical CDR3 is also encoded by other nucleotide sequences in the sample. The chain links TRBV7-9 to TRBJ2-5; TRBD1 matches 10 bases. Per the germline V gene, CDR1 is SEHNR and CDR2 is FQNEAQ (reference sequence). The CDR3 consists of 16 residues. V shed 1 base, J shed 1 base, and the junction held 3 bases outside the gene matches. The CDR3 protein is CASSLGDRGLQETQYF. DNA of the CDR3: TGTGCCAGCAGCTTAGGGGACAGGGGACTCCAAGAGACCCAGTACTTC.

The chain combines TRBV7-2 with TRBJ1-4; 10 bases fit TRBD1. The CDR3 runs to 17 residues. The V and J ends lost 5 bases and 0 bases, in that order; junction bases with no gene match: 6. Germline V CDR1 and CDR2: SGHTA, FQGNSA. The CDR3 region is CASSPDRGPATNEKLFF. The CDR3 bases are TGTGCCAGCAGCCCTGACAGGGGGCCTGCAACTAATGAAAAACTGTTTTTT. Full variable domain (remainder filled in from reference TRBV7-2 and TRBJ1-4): GAGVSQSPSNKVTEKGKDVELRCDPISGHTALYWYRQSLGQGLEFLIYFQGNSAPDKSGLPSDRFSAERTGGSVSTLTIQRTQQEDSAVYLCASSPDRGPATNEKLFFGSGTQLSVL.

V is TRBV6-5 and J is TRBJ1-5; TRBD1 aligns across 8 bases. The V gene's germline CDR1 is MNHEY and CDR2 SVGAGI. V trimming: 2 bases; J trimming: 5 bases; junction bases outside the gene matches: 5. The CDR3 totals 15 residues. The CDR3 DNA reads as TGTGCCAGCAGTTACAGGGGGACAGGAGATCAGCCCCAGCATTTT. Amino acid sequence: CASSYRGTGDQPQHF.

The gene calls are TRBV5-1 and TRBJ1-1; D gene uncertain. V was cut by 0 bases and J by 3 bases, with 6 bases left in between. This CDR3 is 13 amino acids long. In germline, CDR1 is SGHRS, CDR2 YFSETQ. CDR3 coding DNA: TGCGCCAGCAGCTTGGGACGGGACACTGAAGCTTTCTTT. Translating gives CASSLGRDTEAFF.

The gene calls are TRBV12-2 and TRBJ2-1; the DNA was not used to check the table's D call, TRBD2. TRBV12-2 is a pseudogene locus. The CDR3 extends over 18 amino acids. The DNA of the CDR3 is TGTGCAAGTCGCCTGGGGGGCGCCACGGGGGGCCATAACAATGAGCAGTTCTTC. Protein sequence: CASRLGGATGGHNNEQFF.

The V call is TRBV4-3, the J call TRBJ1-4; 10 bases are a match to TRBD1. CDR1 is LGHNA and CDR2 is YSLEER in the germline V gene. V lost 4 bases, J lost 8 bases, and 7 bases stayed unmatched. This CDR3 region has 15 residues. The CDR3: CASSPTGGKEEKLFF. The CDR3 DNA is TGCGCCAGCAGCCCGACAGGGGGCAAGGAGGAAAAACTGTTTTTT.

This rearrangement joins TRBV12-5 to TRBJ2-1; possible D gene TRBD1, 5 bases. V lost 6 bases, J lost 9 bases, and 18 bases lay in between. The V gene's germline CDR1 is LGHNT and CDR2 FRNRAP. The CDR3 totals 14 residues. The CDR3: CASGSLVGAREQFF. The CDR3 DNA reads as TGTGCTAGTGGCTCCCTCGTTGGGGCGCGTGAGCAGTTCTTC. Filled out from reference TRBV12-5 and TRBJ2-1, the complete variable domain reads DARVTQTPRHKVTEMGQEVTMRCQPILGHNTVFWYRQTMMQGLELLAYFRNRAPLDDSGMPKDRFSAEMPDATLATLKIQPSEPRDSAVYFCASGSLVGAREQFFGPGTRLTVL.